This T cell receptor beta chain comes out of a study of T cell clonotyping in hematopoietic cell transplantation. Regarding the study as a whole: Broader posttransplant TCR repertoire diversity was predicted by graft donor and pretransplant recipient Inverse Simpson Index values. After transplant, recipient diversity fell while pathologically expanded clonotypes grew through day 180. Cells were unsorted, so CD4 and CD8 contributions were not separated.

Sequencing used immunoSEQ multiplex PCR; TCRdb keeps in-frame clones, though not all of them. Of about 9,200 clones in the sample, 95% to 98% are singletons; the top ten hold 2% to 2.5%. As regards this clone: The antigen is undetermined.

Recipients were bled about 28 days pretransplant and at posttransplant days 30, 100, 180. Germline V gives CDR1 SNHLY, CDR2 FYNNEI. With V trimmed by 3 bases and J by 7 bases, 7 bases remained unmatched. This CDR3 is 14 amino acids long. The sequence came from a male patient aged 55-69 years who had an allogeneic stem cell transplant from a related donor, so the T cells may come from the graft donor. Some clones in this sample may be carry-over from other donors' samples. V usage is TRBV2 and J usage is TRBJ2-7, with 9 bases that match TRBD1. The material sequenced was peripheral blood mononuclear cells, taken 100 days after allogeneic stem cell transplant. The DNA for the CDR3 is TGTGCCAGCAGTGAGACAGGGGGGGTCGGAGAGCAGTACTTC. It encodes CASSETGGVGEQYF.